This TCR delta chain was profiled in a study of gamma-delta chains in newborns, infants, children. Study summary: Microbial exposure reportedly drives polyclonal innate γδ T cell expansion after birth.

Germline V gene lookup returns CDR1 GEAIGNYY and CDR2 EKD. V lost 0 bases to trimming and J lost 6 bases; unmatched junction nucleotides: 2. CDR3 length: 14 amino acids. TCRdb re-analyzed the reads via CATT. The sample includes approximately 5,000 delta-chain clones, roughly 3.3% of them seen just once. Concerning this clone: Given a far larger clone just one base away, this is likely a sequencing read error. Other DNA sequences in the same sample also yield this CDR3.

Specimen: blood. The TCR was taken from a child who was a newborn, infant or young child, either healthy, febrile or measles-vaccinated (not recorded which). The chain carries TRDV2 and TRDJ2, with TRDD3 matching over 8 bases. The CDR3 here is CACDTWGMPAQLFF. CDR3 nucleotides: TGTGCCTGTGACACCTGGGGGATGCCAGCACAACTCTTCTTT.